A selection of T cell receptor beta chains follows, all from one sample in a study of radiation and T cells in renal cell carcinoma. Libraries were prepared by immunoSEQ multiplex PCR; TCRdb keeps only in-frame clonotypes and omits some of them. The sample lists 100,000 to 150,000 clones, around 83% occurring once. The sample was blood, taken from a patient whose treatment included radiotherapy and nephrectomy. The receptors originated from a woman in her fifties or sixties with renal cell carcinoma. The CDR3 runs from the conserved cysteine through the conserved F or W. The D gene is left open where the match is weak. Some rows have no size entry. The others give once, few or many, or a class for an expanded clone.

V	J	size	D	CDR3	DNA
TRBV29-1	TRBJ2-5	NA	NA	CSVEDRSREETQYF	TGCAGCGTTGAAGATCGATCCAGGGAGGAGACCCAGTACTTC
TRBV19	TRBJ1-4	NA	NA	CASSMGGRFNEKLFF	TGTGCCAGTAGTATGGGGGGACGTTTCAATGAAAAACTGTTTTTT
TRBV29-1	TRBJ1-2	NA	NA	CSVLVGGGNYGYTF	TGCAGCGTTCTGGTGGGTGGGGGTAACTATGGCTACACCTTC
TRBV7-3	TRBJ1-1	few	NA	CASSLFRGTEAFF	TGTGCCAGCAGCTTATTTAGGGGCACTGAAGCTTTCTTT
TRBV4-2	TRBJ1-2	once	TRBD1	CASSQDRTGGYGYTF	TGTGCCAGCAGCCAAGATAGAACAGGGGGCTATGGCTACACCTTC
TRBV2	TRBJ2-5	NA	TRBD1	CASSRDRPKQETQYF	TGTGCCAGCAGTCGGGACAGACCGAAGCAAGAGACCCAGTACTTC
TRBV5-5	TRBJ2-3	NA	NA	CASSLEGGATDTQYF	TGTGCCAGCAGCTTGGAAGGGGGGGCCACAGATACGCAGTATTTT
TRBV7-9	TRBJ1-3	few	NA	CASSLGGSGNTIYF	TGTGCCAGCAGCTTAGGGGGCTCTGGAAACACCATATATTTT
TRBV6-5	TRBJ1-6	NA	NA	CASSSGTGNSPLHF	TGTGCCAGCAGCTCTGGGACCGGGAATTCACCCCTCCACTTT
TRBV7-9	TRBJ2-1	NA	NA	CASTSLASQGSYNEQFF	TGTGCCAGCACCTCCTTAGCCAGCCAGGGCTCCTACAATGAGCAGTTCTTC
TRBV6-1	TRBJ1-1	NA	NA	CASIIQVTEAFF	TGTGCCAGCATCATACAGGTCACTGAAGCTTTCTTT
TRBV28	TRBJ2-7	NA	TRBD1	CASSSPGTGTYEQYF	TGTGCCAGCAGTTCGCCGGGGACAGGGACCTACGAGCAGTACTTC
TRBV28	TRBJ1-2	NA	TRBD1	CASSLPGQDYGYTF	TGTGCCAGCAGTCTCCCGGGACAGGACTATGGCTACACCTTC
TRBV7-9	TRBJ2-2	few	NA	CASSSQDVNTGELFF	TGTGCCAGCAGCTCCCAAGACGTTAACACCGGGGAGCTGTTTTTT
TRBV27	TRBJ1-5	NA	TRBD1	CASSLQGATNQPQHF	TGTGCCAGCAGTTTGCAGGGGGCCACCAATCAGCCCCAGCATTTT
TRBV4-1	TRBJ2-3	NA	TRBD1	CASSQTFGTGVDTQYF	TGCGCCAGCAGCCAAACCTTCGGGACAGGGGTAGATACGCAGTATTTT
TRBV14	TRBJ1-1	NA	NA	CASSQNRWEAFF	TGTGCCAGCAGCCAAAACAGGTGGGAAGCTTTCTTT
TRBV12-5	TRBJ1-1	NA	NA	CASGLQTLNTEAFF	TGTGCTAGTGGTTTGCAGACTCTGAACACTGAAGCTTTCTTT
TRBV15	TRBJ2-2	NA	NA	CATGSRTANTGELFF	TGTGCCACCGGCTCACGTACAGCGAACACCGGGGAGCTGTTTTTT
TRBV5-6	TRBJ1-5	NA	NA	CASSFLRVGAYNQPQHF	TGTGCCAGCAGCTTCCTTCGGGTGGGGGCATACAATCAGCCCCAGCATTTT
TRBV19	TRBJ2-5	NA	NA	CASSRAGIQETQYF	TGTGCCAGTAGTAGGGCCGGGATCCAAGAGACCCAGTACTTC
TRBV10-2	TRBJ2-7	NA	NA	CASKGTYDEQYF	TGCGCCAGCAAAGGGACATACGACGAGCAGTACTTC
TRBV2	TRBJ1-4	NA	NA	CASSEMHARTNEKLFF	TGTGCCAGCAGTGAAATGCATGCGCGAACTAATGAAAAACTGTTTTTT
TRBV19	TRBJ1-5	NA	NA	CASSILRANRAHNQPQHF	TGTGCCAGTAGTATTTTACGGGCCAACAGGGCGCACAATCAGCCCCAGCATTTT
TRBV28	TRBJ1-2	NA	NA	CASTEGGVDGYTF	TGTGCCAGCACCGAAGGGGGGGTTGATGGCTACACCTTC
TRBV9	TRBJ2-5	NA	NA	CASNPKETQYF	TGTGCCAGCAACCCAAAGGAGACCCAGTACTTC
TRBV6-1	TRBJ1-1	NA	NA	CASSEASDTEAFF	TGTGCCAGCAGTGAAGCGTCGGACACTGAAGCTTTCTTT
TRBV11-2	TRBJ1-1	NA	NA	CASSLDRGTEAFF	TGTGCCAGCAGCTTAGATCGGGGCACTGAAGCTTTCTTT
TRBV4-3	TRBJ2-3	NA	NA	CASSPGELGLSTDTQYF	TGCGCCAGCAGCCCTGGCGAACTCGGTCTAAGCACAGATACGCAGTATTTT
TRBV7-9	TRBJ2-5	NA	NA	CASSAFQGQETQYF	TGTGCCAGCAGCGCGTTTCAGGGTCAAGAGACCCAGTACTTC
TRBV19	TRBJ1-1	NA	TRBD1	CASSISPTRQGWNTEAFF	TGTGCCAGTAGTATCAGTCCCACCCGACAGGGGTGGAACACTGAAGCTTTCTTT
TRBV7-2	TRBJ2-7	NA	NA	CASSLGVSSSYEQYF	TGTGCCAGCAGCTTAGGAGTATCGAGCTCCTACGAGCAGTACTTC
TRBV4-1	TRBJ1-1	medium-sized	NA	CASSQESSNTEAFF	TGCGCCAGCAGCCAAGAAAGTTCCAACACTGAAGCTTTCTTT
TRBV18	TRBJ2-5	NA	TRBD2	CASSPTSGYETQYF	TGTGCCAGCTCACCGACTAGCGGTTATGAGACCCAGTACTTC
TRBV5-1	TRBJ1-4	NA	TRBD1	CASSPLLLRQGSSTNEKLFF	TGCGCCAGCAGCCCTCTCTTGTTACGACAGGGATCTTCAACTAATGAAAAACTGTTTTTT
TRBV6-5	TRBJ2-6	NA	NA	CAIRLAIGANVLTF	TGTGCCATCAGGTTGGCGATTGGGGCCAACGTCCTGACTTTC
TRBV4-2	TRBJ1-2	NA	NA	CASSQESGYGYTF	TGTGCCAGCAGCCAAGAGTCGGGATATGGCTACACCTTC
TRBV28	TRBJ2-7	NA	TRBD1	CASNPRDRGPSYEQYF	TGTGCCAGCAACCCACGGGACAGGGGGCCCTCCTACGAGCAGTACTTC
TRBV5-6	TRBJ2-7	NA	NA	CASSLGIRDTPLYEQYF	TGTGCCAGCAGCTTGGGGATCCGGGACACCCCCCTCTACGAGCAGTACTTC
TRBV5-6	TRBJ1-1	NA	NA	CASSFGGMNTEAFF	TGTGCCAGCAGCTTTGGGGGGATGAACACTGAAGCTTTCTTT
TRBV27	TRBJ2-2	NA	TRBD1	CASSFQGADTGELFF	TGTGCCAGCAGTTTCCAGGGGGCGGACACCGGGGAGCTGTTTTTT
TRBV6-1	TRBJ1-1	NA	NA	CASGLQTVNTEAFF	TGTGCCAGCGGGCTACAGACGGTGAACACTGAAGCTTTCTTT
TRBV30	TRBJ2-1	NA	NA	CAWSHGTSLREQFF	TGTGCCTGGAGTCACGGGACCAGTCTTCGGGAGCAGTTCTTC
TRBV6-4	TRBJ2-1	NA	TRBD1	CASSEQGAVGEQFF	TGTGCCAGCAGTGAACAGGGGGCTGTAGGTGAGCAGTTCTTC
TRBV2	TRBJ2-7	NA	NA	CASRLGMQFGEQYF	TGTGCCAGCAGGTTGGGTATGCAGTTCGGCGAGCAGTACTTC
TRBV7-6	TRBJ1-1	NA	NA	CASSLSGSMNTEAFF	TGTGCCAGCAGCTTAAGCGGCAGCATGAACACTGAAGCTTTCTTT
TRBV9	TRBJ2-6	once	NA	CASSVEGSGANVLTF	TGTGCCAGCAGCGTAGAAGGGTCCGGGGCCAACGTCCTGACTTTC
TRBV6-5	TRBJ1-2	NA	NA	CASSYDAGSGSGYTF	TGTGCCAGCAGTTACGATGCGGGAAGTGGCTCTGGCTACACCTTC
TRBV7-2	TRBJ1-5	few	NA	CASSLVGWDRNQPQHF	TGTGCCAGCAGCTTAGTTGGTTGGGACCGCAATCAGCCCCAGCATTTT
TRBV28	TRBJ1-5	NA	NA	CASSLNNRFYQHF	TGTGCCAGCAGTTTAAATAACCGGTTTTACCAGCATTTT
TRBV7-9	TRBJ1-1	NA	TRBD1	CASSQSRQGSTEAFF	TGTGCCAGCAGCCAATCAAGACAGGGGAGCACTGAAGCTTTCTTT
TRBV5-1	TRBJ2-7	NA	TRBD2	CASSQERGGSEQYF	TGCGCCAGCAGCCAGGAGCGGGGGGGAAGCGAGCAGTACTTC
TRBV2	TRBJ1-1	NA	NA	CASTEWNTEAFF	TGTGCCAGCACTGAATGGAACACTGAAGCTTTCTTT